These 27 T cell receptor beta chains were all obtained from the same sample, sequenced in a study of glioma-infiltrating T cells after dendritic cell vaccination. TCRdb's copy holds only in-frame clones and misses some; the assay was immunoSEQ multiplex PCR. This sample carries 100,000 or so clones, over 75% of them seen once, and the ten largest clones take around 16%. The material sequenced was blood, taken before dendritic cell vaccination. These receptors all stem from a human donor with glioblastoma.

The chain joins TRBV25-1 to TRBJ2-3; D uncertain. The CDR3 runs 12 residues. From germline, CDR1 is MGHDK and CDR2 SYGVNS. Trimming stripped 4 bases from V and 6 bases from J, with 8 bases between. CDR3 sequence (DNA): TGTGCCAGCAGTGTCGCAGGCGATACGCAGTATTTT. Amino acid sequence: CASSVAGDTQYF. The full variable domain, with the rest looked up from reference TRBV25-1 and TRBJ2-3, is EADIYQTPRYLVIGTGKKITLECSQTMGHDKMYWYQQDPGMELHLIHYSYGVNSTEKGDLSSESTVSRIRTEHFPLTLESARPSHTSQYLCASSVAGDTQYFGPGTRLTVL.

The CDR3 is CASSLQGFSGANVLTF. CDR3 DNA sequence: TGTGCCAGCAGTTTACAGGGTTTCTCTGGGGCCAACGTCCTGACTTTC. The genes are TRBV27 and TRBJ2-6; tentatively, D is TRBD1 (5 bases). V dropped 2 bases and J dropped 0 bases, with 8 bases sitting between them. This CDR3 has 16 amino acids. Germline CDR1 is MNHEY and CDR2 is SMNVEV (reference sequence).

This rearrangement joins TRBV6-6 to TRBJ1-2, with 7 bases matching TRBD1. J was trimmed by 0 bases and V by 6 bases; bases with no gene match: 7. Germline loops: CDR1 MNHNY, CDR2 SVGAGI (reference sequence). This CDR3 region has 15 residues. CDR3 nucleotides: TGTGCCAGCAGAGAAGACAGGGCGACTAACTATGGCTACACCTTC. It translates to CASREDRATNYGYTF.

This clone came up once. The rearrangement joins TRBV5-6 to TRBJ1-1; no clear D gene. Germline V gene lookup returns CDR1 SGHDT and CDR2 YYEEEE. This CDR3 spans 13 amino acids. Trimming took off 4 bases at V and 1 base at J, with 8 bases between the two ends. The CDR3 protein is CASSTSWNTEAFF. CDR3 nucleotides: TGTGCCAGCAGCACTTCCTGGAACACTGAAGCTTTCTTT.

This chain links TRBV28 with TRBJ2-7; tentatively, D is TRBD2 (6 bases). The CDR3 is 15 residues long. Germline CDR1 is MDHEN and CDR2 is SYDVKM. V gave up 6 bases and J gave up 6 bases, with 21 bases separating them. The CDR3 DNA sequence: TGTGCCAGCAGAAGACCCGGGACTGCCGACGGCGAGCAGTACTTC. It codes for CASRRPGTADGEQYF.

V usage is TRBV7-6 and J usage is TRBJ1-5, with a possible D match to TRBD1 (6 bases). This CDR3 contains 13 residues. CDR1 and CDR2 from the germline V gene are SGHVS and FNYEAQ. Trimming stripped 5 bases from V and 7 bases from J, with 12 bases between. CDR3 sequence: CASSQGTTQPQHF. CDR3 coding DNA: TGTGCCAGCAGCCAAGGGACAACCCAGCCCCAGCATTTT.

The rearrangement links TRBV4-3 to TRBJ1-4; TRBD1 aligns across 8 bases. The junction had 9 bases not matched to a gene; V was cut back by 3 bases and J by 6 bases. Germline assignment: CDR1 LGHNA and CDR2 YSLEER. CDR3 size: 16 residues. The CDR3 region has the DNA TGCGCCAGCAGCCATATTCACAGGGGGGGCGATGAAAAACTGTTTTTT. Residues: CASSHIHRGGDEKLFF.

The chain has TRBV4-1 and TRBJ2-2; D might be TRBD2 (5 bases). Trimming shortened V by 1 base and J by 7 bases, and 10 bases separated the two germline ends. This CDR3 has 14 amino acids. Germline V gene sequence: CDR1 MGHRA, CDR2 YSYEKL. The CDR3 here is CASSQASGIGELFF. CDR3 in DNA: TGCGCCAGCAGCCAAGCCTCGGGGATCGGGGAGCTGTTTTTT.

J is TRBJ1-2 and V is TRBV18; TRBD1 matches at 7 bases. Germline loops: CDR1 KGHSH, CDR2 LQKENI. The CDR3 has 13 amino acids. The V segment lost 4 bases and the J segment 7 bases; nucleotides outside the gene matches: 6. The CDR3, as DNA: TGTGCCAGCTCACGGCAGGGGGAAGGTGGCTACACCTTC. Translation: CASSRQGEGGYTF.

The V gene is TRBV10-3, the J gene TRBJ2-7; 11 positions agree with TRBD2. Per the germline V gene, CDR1 is ENHRY and CDR2 is SYGVKD. The V gene end was trimmed by 6 bases and the J gene end by 2 bases; junction bases not matched to a gene: 3. CDR3 length equals 14 residues. The CDR3 reads CAIRASGRTYEQYF. In DNA form, the CDR3 reads TGTGCCATCAGGGCTAGCGGGAGGACCTACGAGCAGTACTTC.

The J gene is TRBJ2-1, the V gene TRBV27; TRBD1 matches at 7 bases. CDR1 and CDR2 from the germline V gene are MNHEY and SMNVEV (reference sequence). The V and J ends lost 5 bases and 0 bases, in that order; junction bases with no gene match: 1. CDR3 size: 14 residues. The CDR3 DNA sequence: TGTGCCAGCAGTCCAGGGGGCTCCTACAATGAGCAGTTCTTC. Residues: CASSPGGSYNEQFF.

The chain uses TRBV4-1 and TRBJ1-1; D gene unclear. V lost 0 bases, J lost 6 bases, and 14 bases lay in between. This CDR3 region has 15 residues. Germline loops: CDR1 MGHRA, CDR2 YSYEKL. The CDR3 bases are TGCGCCAGCAGCCAAGAGTTAAAGCGGAGCCCTGAAGCTTTCTTT. Protein product: CASSQELKRSPEAFF.

The genes are TRBV4-1 and TRBJ1-1; D call uncertain. Trimming removed 0 bases from V and 4 bases from J, with 6 bases in between. This CDR3 has 13 amino acids. CDR1 MGHRA and CDR2 YSYEKL come from the germline V gene. The CDR3 here is CASSQEVLTEAFF. For the CDR3, the DNA is TGCGCCAGCAGCCAAGAGGTACTCACTGAAGCTTTCTTT.

This chain connects TRBV5-1 to TRBJ2-1, with a tentative D call TRBD2 (5 bases). CDR1 SGHRS and CDR2 YFSETQ come from the germline V gene. V was pared by 2 bases and J by 8 bases, with 17 bases between. The CDR3 runs to 15 residues. The CDR3 DNA reads TGCGCCAGCAGCTTCGGCTCACAGCCGGGGTATGAGCAGTTCTTC. It translates to CASSFGSQPGYEQFF.

This clone was found a few times. This chain uses TRBV6-6 with TRBJ2-5; weak D call: TRBD1 (5 bases). This CDR3 region has 15 residues. Germline V gives CDR1 MNHNY, CDR2 SVGAGI (reference sequence). V was trimmed by 10 bases and J by 1 base, leaving 19 bases between them. The CDR3 sequence: CATQGVAESQETQYF. The CDR3 DNA follows: TGTGCCACCCAAGGGGTAGCAGAGTCCCAAGAGACCCAGTACTTC.

The genes are TRBV6-5 and TRBJ2-7, with TRBD1 matching over 8 bases. Germline CDR1 and CDR2: MNHEY and SVGAGI. V trimming: 2 bases; J trimming: 4 bases; junction bases outside the gene matches: 7. The CDR3 covers 15 residues. The CDR3, as DNA: TGTGCCAGCAGTTACGGGGGGACAGGAGGTTACGAGCAGTACTTC. Translated: CASSYGGTGGYEQYF.

This chain connects TRBV19 to TRBJ2-3, with 10 positions matching TRBD2. The CDR3 length is 15 residues. Germline values: CDR1 LNHDA, CDR2 SQIVND (reference sequence). V gave up 2 bases and J gave up 4 bases; unmatched junction bases: 3. The DNA for the CDR3 is TGTGCCAGTAGTATATTTAGCGGGAGGCCAGATACGCAGTATTTT. Amino acids: CASSIFSGRPDTQYF.

The rearrangement links TRBV19 to TRBJ1-1, with D perhaps matching TRBD1 (5 bases). Trimming removed 7 bases at V and 3 bases at J, with 12 bases between. CDR1 LNHDA and CDR2 SQIVND come from the germline V gene (reference sequence). The CDR3 consists of 13 residues. CDR3 DNA sequence: TGTGCCAGTAAACGGGGGAGGGACACTGAAGCTTTCTTT. It encodes CASKRGRDTEAFF. The full variable domain, in which reference TRBV19 and TRBJ1-1 provide the parts outside the CDR3, is DGGITQSPKYLFRKEGQNVTLSCEQNLNHDAMYWYRQDPGQGLRLIYYSQIVNDFQKGDIAEGYSVSREKKESFPLTVTSAQKNPTAFYLCASKRGRDTEAFFGQGTRLTVV.

This clone appeared a few times. Additional DNA sequences in this sample encode the identical CDR3. The gene calls are TRBV7-9 and TRBJ2-7; 7 bases agree with TRBD1. Germline trimming cut 5 bases from V and 5 bases from J; bases unmatched to any gene: 6. This CDR3 has 13 amino acids. CDR1 SEHNR and CDR2 FQNEAQ come from the germline V gene (reference sequence). The CDR3 reads CASSHPTGDEQYF. The DNA of the CDR3 is TGTGCCAGCAGCCACCCCACAGGGGACGAGCAGTACTTC. Using reference TRBV7-9 and TRBJ2-7 for the parts outside the CDR3, the full variable domain is DTGVSQNPRHKITKRGQNVTFRCDPISEHNRLYWYRQTLGQGPEFLTYFQNEAQLEKSRLLSDRFSAERPKGSFSTLEIQRTEQGDSAMYLCASSHPTGDEQYFGPGTRLTVT.

V usage is TRBV11-3 and J usage is TRBJ1-1; no reliable D call. The ends were cut back, 6 bases at V and 3 bases at J, with 14 bases in the middle. Per the germline V gene, CDR1 is SGHNT and CDR2 is YENEEA. The CDR3 runs 14 residues. The CDR3 nucleotides are TGTGCCAGCAGGGTGGGATTCGGGGACACTGAAGCTTTCTTT. It codes for CASRVGFGDTEAFF.

The genes are TRBV6-5 and TRBJ1-1, with a possible D match to TRBD1 (6 bases). The CDR3 spans 16 residues. The V gene's germline CDR1 is MNHEY and CDR2 SVGAGI. The V and J ends lost 0 bases and 5 bases respectively, with 16 bases between them. The CDR3 reads CASSYSYGGGRTEAFF. Written as DNA, the CDR3 is TGTGCCAGCAGTTACTCTTACGGGGGGGGGCGGACTGAAGCTTTCTTT.

V and J are TRBV19 and TRBJ1-1; the D gene is possibly TRBD1 (6 bases). Looked up from germline, CDR1 is LNHDA and CDR2 is SQIVND (reference sequence). The CDR3 loop spans 17 amino acids. The ends were cut back, 2 bases at V and 6 bases at J, with 22 bases in the middle. The CDR3: CASSIQDSGLLRSEAFF. DNA for the CDR3: TGTGCCAGTAGTATACAGGACAGCGGCCTCCTGAGGTCTGAAGCTTTCTTT.

As regards this clone: Other DNA sequences in this specimen translate into the identical CDR3. The gene calls are TRBV5-1 and TRBJ2-5, with 7 bases lining up with TRBD1. V was clipped by 5 bases and J by 2 bases; unmatched bases: 6. CDR3 length equals 14 residues. Germline V gene data show CDR1 as SGHRS and CDR2 as YFSETQ. The CDR3 region is CASSTGTAQETQYF. CDR3 bases: TGCGCCAGCAGTACCGGGACAGCACAAGAGACCCAGTACTTC.

The V gene is TRBV5-1, the J gene TRBJ2-3; 7 nucleotides line up with TRBD1. Trimming cost V 4 bases and J 5 bases; bases outside gene matches: 7. Germline V gene lookup returns CDR1 SGHRS and CDR2 YFSETQ. CDR3 length equals 14 residues. The CDR3 region is CASSLAYRGDTQYF. As DNA, the CDR3 is TGCGCCAGCAGCCTTGCGTACAGGGGAGATACGCAGTATTTT.

This chain joins TRBV7-9 and TRBJ2-7, with 9 nucleotides matching TRBD1. Trimming at V came to 5 bases and at J to 5 bases, leaving 4 bases not matched to a gene. The CDR3 contains 13 residues. Looked up from germline, CDR1 is SEHNR and CDR2 is FQNEAQ (reference sequence). CDR3 coding DNA: TGTGCCAGCAGCCCTTGGGACAGGGACGAGCAGTACTTC. Encoded protein: CASSPWDRDEQYF.

The V gene is TRBV9, the J gene TRBJ2-1; 9 bases align to TRBD2. V was clipped by 0 bases and J by 9 bases; unmatched bases: 7. The germline gives CDR1 SGDLS, CDR2 YYNGEE. The CDR3 covers 15 residues. CDR3 sequence reads: CASSVGIAGDGEQFF. As DNA, the CDR3 is TGTGCCAGCAGCGTAGGAATAGCGGGAGACGGTGAGCAGTTCTTC.

The chain is built from TRBV4-2 and TRBJ1-1; TRBD1 is a possible D gene (5 bases). The germline V and J ends were trimmed by 4 bases and 1 base, with 16 bases remaining between them. The CDR3 runs 16 residues. Germline V CDR1 and CDR2: LGHNA, YNFKEQ. The CDR3 nucleotides read TGTGCCAGCAGCCCCGCAAGGGGAAAACCGAACACTGAAGCTTTCTTT. Its protein is CASSPARGKPNTEAFF.